This TCR beta chain was captured in a study of T cell changes during pregnancy in multiple sclerosis. TCRdb keeps only in-frame clones here, not all; method: immunoSEQ multiplex PCR. The data contain tens of thousands of clones, about 91% of them singletons. The CDR3 length is 15 residues. V was cut by 1 base and J by 7 bases, with 14 bases left in between. Germline CDR1 SGHRS, CDR2 YFSETQ. Sample: peripheral blood, taken in the first trimester of pregnancy. V is TRBV5-1 and J is TRBJ1-4, with D possibly TRBD1 on 6 matching bases. The sequence was collected from a female donor in good health, enrolled as a control in a pregnancy study. This chain's CDR3 is CASSLRGQTGEKLFF. Written as DNA, the CDR3 is TGCGCCAGCAGCTTGCGAGGACAGACAGGTGAAAAACTGTTTTTT.